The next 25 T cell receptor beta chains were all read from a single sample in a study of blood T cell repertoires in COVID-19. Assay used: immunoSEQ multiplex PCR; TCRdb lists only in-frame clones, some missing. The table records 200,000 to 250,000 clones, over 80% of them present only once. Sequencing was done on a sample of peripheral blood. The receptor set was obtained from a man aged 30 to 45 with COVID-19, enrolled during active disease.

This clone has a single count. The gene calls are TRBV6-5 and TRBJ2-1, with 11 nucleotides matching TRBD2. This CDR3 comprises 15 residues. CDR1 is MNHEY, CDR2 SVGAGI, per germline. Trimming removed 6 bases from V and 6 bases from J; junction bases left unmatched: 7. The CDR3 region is CASSLAGGGPNEQFF. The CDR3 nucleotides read TGTGCCAGCAGCCTAGCGGGAGGAGGCCCCAATGAGCAGTTCTTC.

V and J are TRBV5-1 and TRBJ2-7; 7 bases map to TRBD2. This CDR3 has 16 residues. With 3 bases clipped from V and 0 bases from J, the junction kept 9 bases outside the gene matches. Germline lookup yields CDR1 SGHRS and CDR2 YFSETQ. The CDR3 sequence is CASSSQFSGSSYEQYF. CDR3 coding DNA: TGCGCCAGCAGCTCTCAATTTAGCGGGTCCTCCTACGAGCAGTACTTC.

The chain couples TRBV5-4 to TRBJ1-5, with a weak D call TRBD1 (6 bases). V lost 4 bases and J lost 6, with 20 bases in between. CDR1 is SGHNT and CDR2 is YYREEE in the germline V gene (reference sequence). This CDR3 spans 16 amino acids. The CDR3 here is CASSIDPTGSPQPQHF. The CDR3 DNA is TGTGCCAGCAGCATAGATCCGACAGGATCACCTCAGCCCCAGCATTTT.

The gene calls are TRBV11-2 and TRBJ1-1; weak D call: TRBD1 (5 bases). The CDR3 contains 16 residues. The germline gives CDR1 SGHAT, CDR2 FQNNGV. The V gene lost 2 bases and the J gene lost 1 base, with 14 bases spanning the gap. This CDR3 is CASSLLGGNPNTEAFF. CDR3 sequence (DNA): TGTGCCAGCAGCTTACTGGGGGGGAACCCGAACACTGAAGCTTTCTTT.

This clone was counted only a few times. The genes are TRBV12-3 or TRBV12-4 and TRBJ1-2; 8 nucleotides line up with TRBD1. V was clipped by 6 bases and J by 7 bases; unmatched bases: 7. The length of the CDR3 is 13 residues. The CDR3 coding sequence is TGTGCCAGCAGGGCCACAGGGGGATTTGGCTACACCTTC. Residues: CASRATGGFGYTF.

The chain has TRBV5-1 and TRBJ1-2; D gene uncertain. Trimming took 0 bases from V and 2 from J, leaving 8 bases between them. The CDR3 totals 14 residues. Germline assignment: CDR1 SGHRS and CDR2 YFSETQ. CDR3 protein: CASSLESYNYGYTF. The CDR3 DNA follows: TGCGCCAGCAGCTTGGAATCCTACAACTATGGCTACACCTTC.

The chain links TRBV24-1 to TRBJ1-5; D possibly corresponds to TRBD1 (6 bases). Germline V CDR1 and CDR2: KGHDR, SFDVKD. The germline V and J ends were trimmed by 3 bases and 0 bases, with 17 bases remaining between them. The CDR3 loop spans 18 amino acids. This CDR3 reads CATSDTFSGAYSNQPQHF. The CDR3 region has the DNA TGTGCCACCAGTGATACTTTTTCAGGGGCCTATAGCAATCAGCCCCAGCATTTT.

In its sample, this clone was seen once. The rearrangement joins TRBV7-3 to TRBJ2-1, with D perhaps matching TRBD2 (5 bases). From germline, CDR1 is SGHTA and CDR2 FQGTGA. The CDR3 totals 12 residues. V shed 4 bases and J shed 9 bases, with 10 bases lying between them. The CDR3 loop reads CASSSDRGEQFF. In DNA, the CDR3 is TGTGCCAGCAGCTCGGATCGGGGTGAGCAGTTCTTC.

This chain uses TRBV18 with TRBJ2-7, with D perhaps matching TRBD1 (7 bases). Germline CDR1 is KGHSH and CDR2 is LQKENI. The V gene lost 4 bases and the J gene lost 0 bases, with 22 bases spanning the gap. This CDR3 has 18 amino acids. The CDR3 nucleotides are TGTGCCAGCTCACTCATGGGGGGTTTAGGGGGCATCTCCTACGAGCAGTACTTC. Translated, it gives CASSLMGGLGGISYEQYF. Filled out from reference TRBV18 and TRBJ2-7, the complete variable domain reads NAGVMQNPRHLVRRRGQEARLRCSPMKGHSHVYWYRQLPEEGLKFMVYLQKENIIDESGMPKERFSAEFPKEGPSILRIQQVVRGDSAAYFCASSLMGGLGGISYEQYFGPGTRLTVT.

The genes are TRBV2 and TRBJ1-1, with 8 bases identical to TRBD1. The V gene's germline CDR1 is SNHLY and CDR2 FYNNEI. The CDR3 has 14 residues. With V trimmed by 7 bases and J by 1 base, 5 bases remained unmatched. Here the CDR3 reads CASIPDRGNTEAFF. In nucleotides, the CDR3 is TGTGCCAGCATACCCGACAGGGGGAACACTGAAGCTTTCTTT.

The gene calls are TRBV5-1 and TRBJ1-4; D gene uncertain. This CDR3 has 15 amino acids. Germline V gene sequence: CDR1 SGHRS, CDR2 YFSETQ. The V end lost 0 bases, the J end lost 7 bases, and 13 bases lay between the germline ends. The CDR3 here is CASSLGWAEAEKLFF. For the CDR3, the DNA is TGCGCCAGCAGCTTGGGGTGGGCGGAGGCTGAAAAACTGTTTTTT. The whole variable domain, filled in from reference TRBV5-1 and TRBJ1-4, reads KAGVTQTPRYLIKTRGQQVTLSCSPISGHRSVSWYQQTPGQGLQFLFEYFSETQRNKGNFPGRFSGRQFSNSRSEMNVSTLELGDSALYLCASSLGWAEAEKLFFGSGTQLSVL.

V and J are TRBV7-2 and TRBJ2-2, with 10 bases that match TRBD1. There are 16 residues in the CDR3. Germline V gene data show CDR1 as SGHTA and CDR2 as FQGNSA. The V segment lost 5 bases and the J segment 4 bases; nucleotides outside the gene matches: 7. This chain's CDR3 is CASSLRQGALTGELFF. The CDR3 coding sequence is TGTGCCAGCAGCCTTCGACAGGGGGCGCTCACCGGGGAGCTGTTTTTT.

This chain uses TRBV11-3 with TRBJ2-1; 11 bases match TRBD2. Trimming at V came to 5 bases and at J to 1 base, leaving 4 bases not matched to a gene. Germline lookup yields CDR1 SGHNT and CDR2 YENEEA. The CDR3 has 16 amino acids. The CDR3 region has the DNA TGTGCCAGCAGCCTAGCGGGGGGTCTATCCTACAATGAGCAGTTCTTC. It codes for CASSLAGGLSYNEQFF.

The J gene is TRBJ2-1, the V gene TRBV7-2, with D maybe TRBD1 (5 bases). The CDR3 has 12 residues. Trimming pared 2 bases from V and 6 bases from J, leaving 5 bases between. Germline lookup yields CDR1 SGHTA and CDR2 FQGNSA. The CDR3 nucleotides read TGTGCCAGCAGCTTACAGGGCAATGAGCAGTTCTTC. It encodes CASSLQGNEQFF.

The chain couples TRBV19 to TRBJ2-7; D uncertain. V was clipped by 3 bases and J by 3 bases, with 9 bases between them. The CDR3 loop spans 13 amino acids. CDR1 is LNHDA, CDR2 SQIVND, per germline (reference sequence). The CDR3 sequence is CASSMSPSYEQYF. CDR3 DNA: TGTGCCAGTAGTATGAGTCCGAGCTACGAGCAGTACTTC.

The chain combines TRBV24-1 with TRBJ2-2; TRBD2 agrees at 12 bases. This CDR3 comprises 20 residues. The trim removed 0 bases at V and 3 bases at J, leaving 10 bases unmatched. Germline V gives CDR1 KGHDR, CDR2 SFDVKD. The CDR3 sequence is CATSDLQGTSGRGDTGELFF. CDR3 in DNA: TGTGCCACCAGTGATTTGCAAGGGACTAGCGGGCGAGGGGACACCGGGGAGCTGTTTTTT.

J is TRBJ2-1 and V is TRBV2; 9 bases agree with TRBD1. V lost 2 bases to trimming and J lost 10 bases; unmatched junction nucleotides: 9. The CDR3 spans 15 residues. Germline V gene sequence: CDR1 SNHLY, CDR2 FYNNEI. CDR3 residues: CASSERIQGAKEQFF. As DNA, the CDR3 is TGTGCCAGCAGTGAACGCATACAGGGGGCGAAGGAGCAGTTCTTC.

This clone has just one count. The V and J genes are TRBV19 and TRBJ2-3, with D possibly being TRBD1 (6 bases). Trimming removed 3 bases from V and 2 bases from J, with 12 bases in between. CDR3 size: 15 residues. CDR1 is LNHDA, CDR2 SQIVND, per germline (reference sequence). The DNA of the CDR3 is TGTGCCAGTAGTATGGGGACAATGTACACAGATACGCAGTATTTT. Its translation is CASSMGTMYTDTQYF.

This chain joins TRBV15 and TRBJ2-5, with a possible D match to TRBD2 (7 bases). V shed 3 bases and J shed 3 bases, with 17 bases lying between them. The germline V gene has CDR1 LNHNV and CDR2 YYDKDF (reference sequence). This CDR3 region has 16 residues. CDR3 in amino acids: CATSSGAGTLKETQYF. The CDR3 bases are TGTGCCACCAGCAGCGGAGCGGGGACACTAAAAGAGACCCAGTACTTC.

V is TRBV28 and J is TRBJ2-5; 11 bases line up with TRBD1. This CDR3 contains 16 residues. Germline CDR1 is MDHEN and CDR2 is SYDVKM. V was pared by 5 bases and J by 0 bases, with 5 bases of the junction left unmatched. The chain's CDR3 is CASSPWGQGDQETQYF. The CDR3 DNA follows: TGTGCCAGCAGTCCCTGGGGACAGGGGGACCAAGAGACCCAGTACTTC.

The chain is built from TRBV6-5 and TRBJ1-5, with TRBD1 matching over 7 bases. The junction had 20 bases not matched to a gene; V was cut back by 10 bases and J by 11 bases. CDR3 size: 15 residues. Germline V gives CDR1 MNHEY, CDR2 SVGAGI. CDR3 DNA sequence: TGTGCCACCTCATTAAACAGGGGCCCTGGTGAGGCCCAGCATTTT. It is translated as CATSLNRGPGEAQHF.

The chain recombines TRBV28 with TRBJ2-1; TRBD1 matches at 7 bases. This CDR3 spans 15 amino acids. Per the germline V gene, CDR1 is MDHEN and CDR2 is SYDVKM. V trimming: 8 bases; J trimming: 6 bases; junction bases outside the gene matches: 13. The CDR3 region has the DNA TGTGCCAGCGGGAACCTAGGACAGGAATCCAATGAGCAGTTCTTC. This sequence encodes CASGNLGQESNEQFF.

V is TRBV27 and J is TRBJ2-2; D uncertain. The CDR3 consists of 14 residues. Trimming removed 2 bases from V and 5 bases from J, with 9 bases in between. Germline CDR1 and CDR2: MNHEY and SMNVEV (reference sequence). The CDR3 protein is CASSLDFQTGELFF. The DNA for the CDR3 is TGTGCCAGCAGTTTAGACTTCCAAACCGGGGAGCTGTTTTTT.

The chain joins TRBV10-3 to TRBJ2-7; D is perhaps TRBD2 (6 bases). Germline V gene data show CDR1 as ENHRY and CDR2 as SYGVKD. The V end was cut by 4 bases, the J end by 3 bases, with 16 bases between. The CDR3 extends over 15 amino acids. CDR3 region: CAISGTDGSFYEQYF. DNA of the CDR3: TGTGCCATCAGTGGGACGGACGGGAGCTTCTACGAGCAGTACTTC.

The CDR3 here is CASSQGHSLGYTF. CDR3 sequence (DNA): TGTGCCAGCAGCCAGGGACATTCCCTTGGCTACACCTTC. The chain uses TRBV28 and TRBJ1-2, with TRBD1 as a possible D gene (6 bases). Per the germline V gene, CDR1 is MDHEN and CDR2 is SYDVKM. This CDR3 region has 13 residues. The V end lost 6 bases, the J end lost 7 bases, and 15 bases lay between the germline ends.